Presented here are 10 T cell receptor beta chains from one specimen sequenced in a study of shared clonotypes between healthy human individuals. The naive CD8 fraction comprised CD45RO-negative cells positively selected for CCR7 and excluded terminally differentiated effector memory CD45RA+ cells. Produced via immunoSEQ multiplex PCR; TCRdb's table is partial and in-frame only. This sample carries about 2.1 million clones, just under 95% of them seen once, and the ten largest clones take about 1.7%. The sample was naive CD8+ T cells from PBMCs. These receptors originate from a man aged 18-30 years in good health. Some clones in this sample may be carry-over from other donors' samples.

Written as DNA, the CDR3 is TGCGCCAGCAGCCATGCACAGACGGTTGCGGGCCCTGAAGCTTTCTTT. It is translated as CASSHAQTVAGPEAFF. V gene TRBV4-1 combines with J gene TRBJ1-1; no reliable D call. Trimming removed 3 bases at V and 6 bases at J, with 20 bases between. The V gene's germline CDR1 is MGHRA and CDR2 YSYEKL. The CDR3 is 16 amino acids.

V usage is TRBV9 and J usage is TRBJ2-7; tentatively, D is TRBD1 or TRBD2 (5 bases each). The V and J ends lost 5 bases and 0 bases respectively, with 9 bases between them. The CDR3 sequence is 13 residues long. Germline V gene data show CDR1 as SGDLS and CDR2 as YYNGEE. In DNA form, the CDR3 reads TGTGCCAGCAGGGGGGAAAACTCCTACGAGCAGTACTTC. Translated, it gives CASRGENSYEQYF.

The chain links TRBV7-2 to TRBJ2-7, with D unclear. V was pared by 1 base and J by 3 bases, with 7 bases between. Germline assignment: CDR1 SGHTA and CDR2 FQGNSA. This CDR3 contains 13 residues. This CDR3 is CASSLGLIYEQYF. DNA of the CDR3: TGTGCCAGCAGCTTAGGACTTATCTACGAGCAGTACTTC.

For this clone: Other DNA sequences from this sample encode an identical CDR3 as well. The chain uses TRBV7-9 and TRBJ2-7; D gene ambiguous. Germline V gene data show CDR1 as SEHNR and CDR2 as FQNEAQ (reference sequence). The CDR3 loop spans 11 amino acids. The V and J ends lost 6 bases and 2 bases respectively, with 5 bases between them. The CDR3 reads CASSGTYEQYF. The DNA of the CDR3 is TGTGCCAGCAGTGGGACCTACGAGCAGTACTTC.

The V gene is TRBV7-3, the J gene TRBJ2-1, with TRBD1 matching 7 bases. Germline-derived CDR1 and CDR2 are SGHTA and FQGTGA. The length of the CDR3 is 15 residues. V trimming: 1 base; J trimming: 6 bases; junction bases outside the gene matches: 6. The CDR3 spells CASSLKGGQSNEQFF. The CDR3, as DNA: TGTGCCAGCAGCTTAAAAGGGGGACAGTCCAATGAGCAGTTCTTC.

The rearrangement joins TRBV4-1 to TRBJ2-7, with 7 nucleotides matching TRBD2. This CDR3 region has 14 residues. Germline CDR1 is MGHRA and CDR2 is YSYEKL. J gave up 6 bases and V 5 bases, and 10 bases lay outside the gene matches. CDR3: CASSVDREVVEQYF. The CDR3 nucleotides read TGCGCCAGCAGCGTTGATCGGGAGGTTGTCGAGCAGTACTTC.

The rearrangement joins TRBV6-1 to TRBJ2-7, with 10 bases that match TRBD1. The V and J ends lost 4 bases and 5 bases, in that order; junction bases with no gene match: 8. The CDR3 is 15 residues long. CDR1 is MNHNS, CDR2 SASEGT, per germline. The CDR3 loop reads CASSALGTGVHEQYF. The DNA for the CDR3 is TGTGCCAGCAGTGCCCTCGGGACAGGGGTCCACGAGCAGTACTTC.

The genes are TRBV6-5 and TRBJ2-1; 7 nucleotides line up with TRBD2. The CDR3 loop spans 12 amino acids. The J segment lost 15 bases and the V segment lost 7 bases, leaving 12 bases of the junction unmatched. CDR1 is MNHEY and CDR2 is SVGAGI in the germline V gene. Here the CDR3 reads CASTNGAGEVFF. CDR3 nucleotides: TGTGCCAGCACCAACGGGGCGGGAGAGGTGTTCTTC.

This clone has a single count. The chain uses TRBV27 and TRBJ2-1; TRBD2 matches at 7 bases. Germline V gene data show CDR1 as MNHEY and CDR2 as SMNVEV (reference sequence). The length of the CDR3 is 15 residues. J gave up 2 bases and V 3 bases, and 4 bases lay outside the gene matches. The CDR3 bases are TGTGCCAGCAGTTTTTTCAGCGGGGCCTACAATGAGCAGTTCTTC. Its protein product is CASSFFSGAYNEQFF.

This chain uses TRBV4-2 with TRBJ1-2, with a possible D match to TRBD1 (6 bases). The CDR3 is 14 amino acids. Trimming cost V 2 bases and J 1 base, with 8 bases left between them. Germline-derived CDR1 and CDR2 are LGHNA and YNFKEQ. CDR3 residues: CASSQPGDNYGYTF. CDR3 sequence (DNA): TGTGCCAGCAGCCAACCAGGGGATAACTATGGCTACACCTTC.